Given below is one T cell receptor (beta chain) in context. The CDR3 extends over 13 amino acids. Trimming removed 0 bases at V and 12 bases at J, with 12 bases between. Germline lookup yields CDR1 SGHRS and CDR2 YFSETQ. A multiplex PCR was run with 60 Vbeta primers and 13 Jbeta primers. Data came from immunoSEQ multiplex PCR; TCRdb stores just in-frame clones and leaves some out. The sample shows under 300,000 clones, approximately 81% of them seen only once. These data belong to a study of cytomegalovirus exposure and HLA in healthy donors. This receptor was identified in a woman aged 55 to 70 in good health and CMV-seropositive. This chain joins TRBV5-1 and TRBJ1-4; D remains ambiguous. Sequences were obtained from PBMCs. The CDR3 here is CASSLELMGELFF. In nucleotides, the CDR3 is TGCGCCAGCAGCTTGGAGCTAATGGGAGAACTGTTTTTT.